The clone carrying this T cell receptor beta chain was detected a few times. Its target is unknown. 13 Jbeta primers and 60 Vbeta primers were used for the PCR. Produced via immunoSEQ multiplex PCR; TCRdb's table is partial and in-frame only. The table lists roughly 200,000 clones, approximately 80% of them singletons. The germline gives CDR1 MNHNY, CDR2 SVGAGI (reference sequence). This CDR3 has 14 residues. Between the trimmed V and J ends, which lost 6 bases and 0 bases, there was a span of 9 bases. Donors consisted of healthy bone marrow donors. This sample was included in a study of cytomegalovirus exposure and HLA in healthy donors. The study's findings and limits: Sequences of the TCR beta chain were said to predict the HLA-A and HLA-B alleles of most subjects accurately. The analysis excluded some indistinguishable V segments, including TRBV6-2 and TRBV6-3.

The sequencing input was PBMCs. The origin of this receptor is a boy between 5 and 17 years old in good health and CMV-seronegative. J is TRBJ1-3 and V is TRBV6-6, with D unresolved. CDR3 amino acids: CASRGLSSGNTIYF. The DNA for the CDR3 is TGTGCCAGCAGAGGACTGTCCTCTGGAAACACCATATATTTT.